This is a list of T cell receptor beta chains from one sample in a study of CD8+CD57+ T cells in acquired aplastic anemia. TCRdb passed the reads through MiXCR, listing each CDR3 protein once. The data hold roughly 93,000 distinct CDR3 sequences, with about 63% observed a single time. Material for sequencing was sorted CD4+, CD8+, or CD8+CD57+ T cells (not recorded which) from PBMCs. The receptors here all came from a human donor with aplastic anemia. The CDR3 runs from the conserved cysteine through the conserved F or W. The order of the fields is CDR3 protein, J gene, V gene.

CASSQPEAASSYGYTF | TRBJ1-2 | TRBV4-3
CASGGAGTGELFF | TRBJ2-2 | TRBV5-1
CATSESGRTDTQYF | TRBJ2-3 | TRBV24-1
CASSFRTVTEAFF | TRBJ1-1 | TRBV7-2
CSVVTVNTGELFF | TRBJ2-2 | TRBV29-1
CSARNLNGRENTEAFF | TRBJ1-1 | TRBV20-1
CASSGTGRDGAQHF | TRBJ1-5 | TRBV10-2
CASSYSRLAANEQFF | TRBJ2-1 | TRBV6-6
CSARDQALANQETQYF | TRBJ2-5 | TRBV20-1
CAIRDGGSAETQYF | TRBJ2-5 | TRBV10-3
CSVAGRGRGETQYF | TRBJ2-5 | TRBV29-1
CSARDGSGNQPQHF | TRBJ1-5 | TRBV20-1
CASRESPSTDTQYF | TRBJ2-3 | TRBV10-1
CASGTGNTQYF | TRBJ2-3 | TRBV10-1
CAISGTASYEQYF | TRBJ2-7 | TRBV10-3
CASSSVGGASNEQCF | TRBJ2-7 | TRBV7-2
CASSLVQDQPQHF | TRBJ1-5 | TRBV7-6
CASSGRDRGLWGSPLHF | TRBJ1-6 | TRBV9
CASKGLAGDSYNEQFF | TRBJ2-1 | TRBV10-1
CSARDREFSYEQYF | TRBJ2-7 | TRBV20-1
CASSPARNGNPSYF | TRBJ2-7 | TRBV2
CASSRRDTVLHSPLHF | TRBJ1-6 | TRBV7-8
CASSERYRVRWTEAFF | TRBJ1-1 | TRBV10-1
CASSGQGWETQYF | TRBJ2-5 | TRBV25-1
CSARGVGTEAFF | TRBJ1-1 | TRBV29-1
CATSPIPDGEKLFF | TRBJ1-4 | TRBV15
CATTGHNYTGNTIYF | TRBJ1-3 | TRBV24-1
CASSPRTGEDGYTF | TRBJ1-2 | TRBV9
CASSLTGGLSTDTQYF | TRBJ2-3 | TRBV7-3
CASSITATNYGYTF | TRBJ1-2 | TRBV19
CSAKGGNTEAFF | TRBJ1-1 | TRBV20-1
CATAVGTSGSYEQYF | TRBJ2-7 | TRBV15
CSARKGPNYGYTF | TRBJ1-2 | TRBV20-1
CATSRDTLADSYEQYF | TRBJ2-7 | TRBV15
CASRDPGQGGDTF | TRBJ1-2 | TRBV19
CASSSTGATYEQYF | TRBJ2-7 | TRBV7-3
CAISKSGLSSYEQYF | TRBJ2-7 | TRBV10-3
CASIAGTGRNNEQFF | TRBJ2-1 | TRBV10-2
CSVTPPGGCTDTQYF | TRBJ2-3 | TRBV29-1
CSVEDLKENYGYTF | TRBJ1-2 | TRBV29-1
CASSSLPADTQYF | TRBJ2-3 | TRBV5-1
CASSFAPVNTEAFF | TRBJ1-1 | TRBV7-2
CSVGTSNSPPHF | TRBJ1-6 | TRBV29-1
CASSTGTSNLYEQYF | TRBJ2-7 | TRBV5-5
CASSVEGAHYGYTF | TRBJ1-2 | TRBV10-3
CASSYFYRTGWAAEAFF | TRBJ1-1 | TRBV6-5
CATSGEGPIYNEQFF | TRBJ2-1 | TRBV24-1
CASSFPPTGPANSPLHF | TRBJ1-6 | TRBV7-9
CSAVSDTGELFF | TRBJ2-2 | TRBV29-1
CAISESFPGTDTQYF | TRBJ2-3 | TRBV10-3
CASSAEQGAPVETQYF | TRBJ2-5 | TRBV7-9
CATSDYGTGSGDTQYF | TRBJ2-3 | TRBV24-1
CSAPLSTRGPEQYF | TRBJ2-7 | TRBV20-1
CSVNSGHEQFF | TRBJ2-1 | TRBV29-1
CATSKLAGATGELFF | TRBJ2-2 | TRBV15
CSVGTSGRYEQFF | TRBJ2-1 | TRBV29-1
CASMGYRRPYGYTF | TRBJ1-2 | TRBV10-2
CSVLPGLAGQGTQYF | TRBJ2-3 | TRBV29-1